By share, the clone carrying this TCR beta chain counts as large. Its antigen is currently unknown. Cultured CD4+ T cell DNA underwent sequencing with the Oncomine TCR Beta short-read assay. MiXCR, applied by TCRdb to the PCR reads, yields one record per CDR3 protein. The table includes 9,500 to 15,000 distinct CDR3 sequences, 45% to 60% detected once. The data are from a study of vaccination and CD4 T cells after COVID-19. Treatment here: roughly ten-day PBMC culture with coronavirus spike peptide pools or control peptides (ViraFEST assay). Once peptide pools had expanded antigen-specific T cells, ViraFEST sequenced TCRs. This TCR was sampled from a human donor with COVID-19. The input for sequencing was cultured CD4+ T cells from blood, taken after SARS-CoV-2 vaccination.

CDR3 nucleotide sequence: TGCAGTGCAACAAAGGATCTAGCGGGGGGGTCGGAGACCCAGTACTTC. Translated: CSATKDLAGGSETQYF. The V and J genes are TRBV20-1 and TRBJ2-5; TRBD2 aligns across 12 bases. Losses at the gene ends were 6 bases for V and 5 bases for J; bases not matched to a gene: 13. The CDR3 runs 16 residues. Germline V gene sequence: CDR1 DFQATT, CDR2 SNEGSKA (reference sequence).